The rows below give T cell receptor beta chains drawn from one sample of a study of blood T cells in healthy people across ages. In TCRdb, the 5' RACE reads were re-called with MiXCR into one record per CDR3 protein. The sample consists of roughly 730,000 distinct CDR3 sequences, 45% to 70% of them appearing once. Input material: blood. The source is a man between 40 and 49 years old in good health. The CDR3 runs from the conserved cysteine through the conserved F or W. Each record gives: J gene, V gene, clone size, CDR3 protein. A row's size may be missing; if present it is once, few, many or a size class.

J gene: TRBJ2-3; V gene: TRBV5-1; clone size: NA; CDR3 protein: CASTQAAGSTDTQYF
J gene: TRBJ2-5; V gene: TRBV13; clone size: few; CDR3 protein: CASSLVADKETQYF
J gene: NA; V gene: TRBV3-1; clone size: few; CDR3 protein: CASSQDPGDYEQYF
J gene: TRBJ2-7; V gene: TRBV28; clone size: NA; CDR3 protein: CASNTRTPDSSYEQYF
J gene: TRBJ2-5; V gene: TRBV20-1; clone size: NA; CDR3 protein: CSARDRVVQETQYF
J gene: TRBJ2-4; V gene: TRBV12-3/TRBV12-4; clone size: NA; CDR3 protein: CASSPMDRQHIQYF
J gene: TRBJ2-3; V gene: TRBV28; clone size: NA; CDR3 protein: CASSSLEWTPKITDTQYF
J gene: TRBJ1-2; V gene: TRBV25-1; clone size: NA; CDR3 protein: CASSFTVQGNYGYTF
J gene: TRBJ2-3; V gene: TRBV5-6; clone size: NA; CDR3 protein: CASSLGHVGEYTDTQYF
J gene: TRBJ2-5; V gene: TRBV28; clone size: NA; CDR3 protein: CASSTPGAGGETQYF